The clone carrying this T cell receptor (beta chain) showed up many times. These data come from a study of chronic HIV infection and antiretroviral therapy. One entry per CDR3 protein results from TCRdb running MiXCR on the 5' RACE reads. The table has 30,000 to 45,000 distinct CDR3 sequences, roughly 7.6% seen once. The CDR3 is 14 residues long. The V gene's germline CDR1 is SNHLY and CDR2 FYNNEI. V was pared by 8 bases and J by 1 base, with 4 bases of the junction left unmatched. The receptor comes from an adult who had HIV and had not received antiretroviral therapy, or was an uninfected healthy control (not recorded which). This sequence joins TRBV2 and TRBJ2-3; TRBD1 agrees at 9 bases. Sequenced: peripheral blood. The chain's CDR3 is CASARTGGTDTQYF. The DNA of the CDR3 is TGTGCCAGCGCCCGGACAGGGGGCACAGATACGCAGTATTTT. The full variable domain, in which reference TRBV2 and TRBJ2-3 provide the parts outside the CDR3, is EPEVTQTPSHQVTQMGQEVILRCVPISNHLYFYWYRQILGQKVEFLVSFYNNEISEKSEIFDDQFSVERPDGSNFTLKIRSTKLEDSAMYFCASARTGGTDTQYFGPGTRLTVL.